This entry features one T cell receptor beta chain sequence. This clone has a handful of counts. Its antigen is unknown. No qualities accompany the bases; no much larger clone lies one base away. This sample is part of a study of blood T cell repertoires in COVID-19 (dated by TCRdb to 2018 to 2020). The study in broad terms: Samples from collaborators originated in the United States, Italy and Spain and spanned both the acute and convalescent phases of COVID-19. The material from the prospective study consisted of cDNA or gDNA derived from T cells, B-cell-depleted T cells, or PBMCs. Deeply sampled blood TCRbeta repertoires from subjects exposed to, actively infected with, or recovered from COVID-19 were included in the dataset. A freely available public database, intended as a resource for researchers studying the immune response to SARS-CoV-2, is where the repertoires were released. Samples were obtained from the ongoing ImmuneRACE study (first 160 participants) and from 1,254 subjects provided by 6 global collaborators. Sample metadata almost always included a de-identified subject ID, COVID-19 status, age in years and sex. HLA class I and class II types, where available, came from metadata supplied by the sample provider rather than from assay-based typing.

According to the germline V gene (reference sequence), CDR1 reads LNHDA and CDR2 reads SQIVND. The junction shows trimming of 10 bases on V and 8 bases on J, and the gene matches do not reach 12 bases of it. The CDR3 runs 14 amino acids, cysteine and phenylalanine included. Only CDR3 DNA remains: 42 bases, in frame from the first base. Each collaborating institution followed its own protocols to collect whole blood in K2EDTA tubes. Collaborator samples were shipped for TCRbeta analysis as frozen whole blood, isolated PBMCs, or DNA extracted from either sample type. The immunoSEQ Assay, a bias-controlled multiplex PCR, was used to amplify TCRbeta CDR3 regions from genomic DNA. Regarding the original processing steps: The number of nucleated cells in each sample was estimated from the amplification of reference gene primers within the assay. Sequence reads were collapsed and filtered to measure the absolute abundance of every unique TCRbeta CDR3 rearrangement. For each sample, productive Simpson clonality was calculated as the square root of Simpson's diversity index over productive rearrangements. The source is immuneACCESS, and TCRdb retained only in-frame sequences with V and J called. Part of the clones is not carried over; for the studies checked, unresolved V genes explain less than half of this, and the remainder is unexplained. The V and J calls and the clone size are those of that table, but D and trimming were determined from the DNA. This sample comprises about 200,000 clones, 80% of them detected only once. The biggest ten clones account for around 6% of the sample.

Study-wide findings and limitations: The quantity of clinical and demographic metadata differed by source and by participant and was supplied without curation.

Sequences were obtained from peripheral blood. The chain employs TRBV19 and TRBJ1-4; 8 of the junction bases match TRBD1. The sequence was collected from a woman aged 70 to 79 with acute or convalescent COVID-19. For the CDR3, the sequence is CATSPGQGREKLFF. The DNA sequence follows: TGTGCCACCTCCCCCGGACAGGGACGGGAAAAACTGTTTTTT. Reference TRBV19 and TRBJ1-4 genes cover what lies past the CDR3, so the full variable domain is DGGITQSPKYLFRKEGQNVTLSCEQNLNHDAMYWYRQDPGQGLRLIYYSQIVNDFQKGDIAEGYSVSREKKESFPLTVTSAQKNPTAFYLCATSPGQGREKLFFGSGTQLSVL.